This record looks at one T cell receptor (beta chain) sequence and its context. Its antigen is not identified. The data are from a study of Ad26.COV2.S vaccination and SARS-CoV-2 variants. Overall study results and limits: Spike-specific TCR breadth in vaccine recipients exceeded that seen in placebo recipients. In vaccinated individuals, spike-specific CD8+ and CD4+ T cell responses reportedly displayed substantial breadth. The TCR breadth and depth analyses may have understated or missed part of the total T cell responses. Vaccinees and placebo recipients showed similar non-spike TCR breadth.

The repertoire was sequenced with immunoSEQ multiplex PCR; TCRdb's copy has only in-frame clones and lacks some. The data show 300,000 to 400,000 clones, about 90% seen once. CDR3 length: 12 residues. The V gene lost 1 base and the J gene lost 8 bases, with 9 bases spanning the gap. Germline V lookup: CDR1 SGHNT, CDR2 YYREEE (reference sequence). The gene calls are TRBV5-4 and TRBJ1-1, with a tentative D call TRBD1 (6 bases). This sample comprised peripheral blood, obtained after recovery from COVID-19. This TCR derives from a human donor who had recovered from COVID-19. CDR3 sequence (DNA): TGTGCCAGCAGCTTGAATGGGACAGAAGCTTTCTTT. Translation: CASSLNGTEAFF. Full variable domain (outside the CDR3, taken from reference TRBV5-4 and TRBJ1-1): ETGVTQSPTHLIKTRGQQVTLRCSSQSGHNTVSWYQQALGQGPQFIFQYYREEENGRGNFPPRFSGLQFPNYSSELNVNALELDDSALYLCASSLNGTEAFFGQGTRLTVV.